Listed here is a single TCR beta chain. The assay was immunoSEQ multiplex PCR, and TCRdb's table has in-frame clones only and misses some. The repertoire holds approximately 200,000 clones, with 75% to 90% as singletons. This CDR3 has 17 amino acids. The ends lost 5 bases at V and 2 bases at J; junction bases unmatched: 15. The germline V gene has CDR1 SGHAT and CDR2 FQNNGV. This sample was taken from a study of blood T cell repertoires in COVID-19. Overall study context: Material from acute and convalescent COVID-19 was sourced from the United States, Italy and Spain.

Sequenced sample: PBMCs or T cells enriched from blood (not recorded which). The receptor was isolated from a man aged 40-49 years who had recovered from COVID-19. The V and J genes are TRBV11-2 and TRBJ2-7; 7 bases match TRBD1. The CDR3 loop reads CASSLFLTGKGAYEQYF. The CDR3 nucleotides read TGTGCCAGCAGCCTATTTTTGACAGGGAAGGGGGCCTACGAGCAGTACTTC.